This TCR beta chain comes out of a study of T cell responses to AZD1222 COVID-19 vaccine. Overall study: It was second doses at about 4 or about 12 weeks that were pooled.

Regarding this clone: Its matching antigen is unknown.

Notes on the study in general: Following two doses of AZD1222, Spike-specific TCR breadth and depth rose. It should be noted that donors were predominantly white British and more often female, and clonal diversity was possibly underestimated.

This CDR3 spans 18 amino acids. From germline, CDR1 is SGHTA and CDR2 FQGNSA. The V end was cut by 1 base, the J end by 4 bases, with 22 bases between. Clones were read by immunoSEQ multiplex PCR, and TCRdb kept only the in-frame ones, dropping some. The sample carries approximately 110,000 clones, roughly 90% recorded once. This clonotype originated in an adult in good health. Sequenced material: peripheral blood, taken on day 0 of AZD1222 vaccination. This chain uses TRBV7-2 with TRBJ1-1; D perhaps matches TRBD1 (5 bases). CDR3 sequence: CASSLVNQDTNGGTEAFF. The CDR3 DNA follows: TGTGCCAGCAGCTTAGTCAACCAGGACACAAACGGAGGCACTGAAGCTTTCTTT.